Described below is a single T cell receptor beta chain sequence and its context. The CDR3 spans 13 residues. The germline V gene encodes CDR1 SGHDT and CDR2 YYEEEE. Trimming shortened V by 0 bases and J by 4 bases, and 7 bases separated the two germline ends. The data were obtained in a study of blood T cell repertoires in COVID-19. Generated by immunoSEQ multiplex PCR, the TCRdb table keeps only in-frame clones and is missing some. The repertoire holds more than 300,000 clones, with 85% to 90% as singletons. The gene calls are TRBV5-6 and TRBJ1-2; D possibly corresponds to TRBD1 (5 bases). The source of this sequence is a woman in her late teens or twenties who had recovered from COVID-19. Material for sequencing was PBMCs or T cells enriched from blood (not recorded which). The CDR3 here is CASSLGRVYGYTF. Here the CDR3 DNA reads TGTGCCAGCAGCTTGGGCAGGGTCTATGGCTACACCTTC.